This TCR beta chain was found in a study of graft-versus-host responses after intestinal transplantation (dated by TCRdb to about 2021). For the study in its entirety: The transplants that recipients got were multivisceral, liver-intestinal, or isolated intestinal. Donor T cell macrochimerism was defined as a peak of at least 4% donor T cells among recipient peripheral blood mononuclear cells. Alloreactive clones were identified by sequencing pre-transplant mixed lymphocyte reaction products and comparing them with unstimulated pre-transplant donor and recipient T cells. After intestinal transplantation, graft-versus-host and host-versus-graft alloreactive T cell clones were followed in the graft, circulation and bone marrow using bulk TCR-beta CDR3 sequencing. The cohort enrolled roughly 25 intestinal transplant recipients including one retransplant, and a few patients lacking pretransplant specimens were excluded. Every recipient was given anti-thymocyte globulin induction, followed by around three years of maintenance tacrolimus and steroids. Instead of going to the commercial service, samples from a few later patients were sequenced in-house on an Illumina MiSeq and processed with MiXCR.

Of note for this clone: There is no known antigen for this receptor. The record has no base qualities; no much larger clone is one base away.

General study outcomes and caveats: GvH clones were found in recipient bone marrow, and some of the GvH clones appeared earlier in ileal mucosa or blood, which is consistent with an intestinal mucosal origin. Peak levels of circulating GvH clones were associated with declines in HvG clones early after transplant. The relatively low number and heterogeneity of intestinal transplant patients limited the conclusions. In the allografts of patients with donor T cell macrochimerism, GvH to HvG T cell clonal ratios were high.

Intraepithelial and lamina propria lymphocytes were isolated from graft specimens using dithiothreitol, EDTA incubations and collagenase D digestion. Serial intestinal graft biopsy specimens collected up to 600 days after transplant underwent bulk TCR-beta sequencing. From cysteine to phenylalanine, the CDR3 is 14 amino acids long. This entry keeps only the CDR3 DNA: 42 bases, framed from base 1. CDR1 and CDR2 are drawn from the germline V gene: MNHNS, SASEGT. Relative to germline, V is missing 8 bases and J is missing 3 bases, with 7 bases of the junction outside any gene match. The library was obtained by the immunoSEQ multiplex PCR assay. For most patients, genomic DNA was subjected to high-throughput TCR-beta CDR3 sequencing by Adaptive Biotechnologies. Under the source paper's analysis protocol: Adaptive's ImmunoSEQ software was the source of the TCR sequencing data for 15 to 20 patients, while a few other patients were processed with MiXCR and VDJtools. CDR3 nucleotide sequences shared between donor and recipient were removed because their origin could not be assigned. At least 2-fold expansion over unstimulated cells and a minimum CFSE-low frequency of 0.002% (template counts) or 0.001% (read counts) were required for clones to be classified as alloreactive. Mappable clones were those detected in sequenced pre-transplant spleen, lymph node, or MLR CFSE-low populations of the donor or recipient. Cumulative frequency of alloreactive clones was calculated as a percentage of all sequences weighted by copy number. As stored in TCRdb, this immuneACCESS dataset retains in-frame rearrangements with V and J assigned. A fraction of the clones does not appear; measured against another copy, unresolved V genes explain less than half of the discrepancy, and the remainder lacks a known reason. V and J calls and clone size are given by that table; D and trimming were obtained from the DNA. This sample is represented by roughly 20,000 clones; roughly three quarters of them were singletons. The top ten hold over 8% of the sample.

In this chain, TRBV6-1 is recombined with TRBJ2-3; TRBD2 fits 8 bases in the junction. The source was ileum tissue, collected around 20 days after intestinal transplant. The sequence was obtained from a human patient who received an intestinal transplant, so some T cells may come from the graft donor. The DNA is TGTGCCAGCTATAGCGGGATGGGTACAGATACGCAGTATTTT. Translated, it reads CASYSGMGTDTQYF.